This T cell receptor beta chain was sequenced for a study of shared clonotypes between healthy human individuals. Overall study results and limits: Inspection by rarefaction showed sorted-subset sequencing to be incomplete despite large depth. Generally, estimated richness proved larger in naive subsets than it did in memory subsets.

Sequencing was performed with immunoSEQ multiplex PCR; in TCRdb, only in-frame clones are kept and a portion is missing. The table shows 550,000 to 700,000 clones, with around three quarters occurring only once. Looked up from germline, CDR1 is MNHEY and CDR2 is SMNVEV (reference sequence). Trimming removed 5 bases at V and 0 bases at J, with 11 bases between. The CDR3 spans 16 residues. As for this clone: What it recognizes is unknown.

Within Nashville, Tennessee resided all donors, each a Caucasian adult. A CD45RA+ naive subset and a CD45RA-negative memory subset were split from CD4+ cells. This clonotype was obtained from a woman in her thirties in good health. Sequencing input: memory CD4+ T cells sorted from blood. Subset noted: CD45RA-negative fraction. This chain connects TRBV27 to TRBJ2-6; perhaps TRBD1 as D (6 bases). CDR3 nucleotide sequence: TGTGCCAGCAGTCACCCGGACAGCTCTGGGGCCAACGTCCTGACTTTC. This codes for CASSHPDSSGANVLTF. Full variable domain (missing parts from reference TRBV27 and TRBJ2-6): EAQVTQNPRYLITVTGKKLTVTCSQNMNHEYMSWYRQDPGLGLRQIYYSMNVEVTDKGDVPEGYKVSRKEKRNFPLILESPSPNQTSLYFCASSHPDSSGANVLTFGAGSRLTVL.